The 29 T cell receptor beta chains below all came from one sample that was sequenced in a study of Ad26.COV2.S vaccination and SARS-CoV-2 variants. Method: immunoSEQ multiplex PCR; TCRdb's copy keeps in-frame clones and lacks some. The sample consists of 410,000 or so clones, 80% to 95% of them appearing once. As to treatment: about 20 received Ad26.COV2.S at low or high dose, single or two shots; about 5 received placebo; per-sample allocation not given. Sampling was performed 63 days after the first vaccine or placebo injection. This specimen consisted of peripheral blood, obtained in a trial of Ad26.COV2.S vaccine versus placebo. The receptors here all came from a person between 18 and 65 years old who received the Ad26.COV2.S COVID-19 vaccine or a placebo.

This chain connects TRBV27 to TRBJ1-1; TRBD1 agrees at 8 bases. The CDR3 contains 16 residues. The germline gives CDR1 MNHEY, CDR2 SMNVEV (reference sequence). The ends lost 4 bases at V and 0 bases at J; junction bases unmatched: 7. CDR3 protein: CASSSRTGIMNTEAFF. CDR3 sequence (DNA): TGTGCCAGCAGTTCCCGGACAGGGATCATGAACACTGAAGCTTTCTTT.

The CDR3 protein is CASSLGAGAGDTQYF. The DNA for the CDR3 is TGCGCCAGCAGCTTGGGTGCGGGAGCTGGAGATACGCAGTATTTT. The rearrangement joins TRBV5-1 to TRBJ2-3, with 7 positions matching TRBD2. Germline CDR1 is SGHRS and CDR2 is YFSETQ. The V segment lost 0 bases and the J segment 5 bases; nucleotides outside the gene matches: 6. There are 15 residues in the CDR3.

This clone came up a few times. The rearrangement uses TRBV6-5 and TRBJ1-5; unclear D gene. CDR3 length equals 14 residues. Germline V gives CDR1 MNHEY, CDR2 SVGAGI. Trimming took 8 bases from V and 6 from J, leaving 17 bases between them. Here the CDR3 DNA reads TGTGCCAGCGATGAAAAAGGGAGAGGTCAGCCCCAGCATTTT. It is translated as CASDEKGRGQPQHF.

This rearrangement joins TRBV13 to TRBJ1-1, with D unclear. V was cut by 3 bases and J by 3 bases, with 14 bases left in between. Germline lookup yields CDR1 PRHDT and CDR2 FYEKMQ (reference sequence). The CDR3 extends over 15 amino acids. The CDR3 DNA is TGTGCCAGCAGCTTTGGTATGGGGAGGTACACTGAAGCTTTCTTT. Protein: CASSFGMGRYTEAFF.

The V call is TRBV2, the J call TRBJ1-1; D remains ambiguous. CDR3 length: 13 amino acids. Germline V gene lookup returns CDR1 SNHLY and CDR2 FYNNEI. The V and J ends lost 3 bases and 12 bases respectively, with 17 bases between them. CDR3 DNA sequence: TGTGCCAGCAGTGACGGGCCCGGCAGCGGAACTTTCTTT. This gives the protein CASSDGPGSGTFF.

The chain has TRBV7-2 and TRBJ2-7; 9 nucleotides agree with TRBD1. Germline CDR1 is SGHTA and CDR2 is FQGNSA. The CDR3 has 15 residues. Trimming removed 3 bases from V and 4 bases from J; junction bases left unmatched: 7. CDR3 DNA: TGTGCCAGCAGCTTCCTACCGGGACAGGGTTACGAGCAGTACTTC. It yields the protein CASSFLPGQGYEQYF. The complete variable domain, with remaining parts taken from reference TRBV7-2 and TRBJ2-7, reads GAGVSQSPSNKVTEKGKDVELRCDPISGHTALYWYRQSLGQGLEFLIYFQGNSAPDKSGLPSDRFSAERTGGSVSTLTIQRTQQEDSAVYLCASSFLPGQGYEQYFGPGTRLTVT.

The rearrangement links TRBV4-1 to TRBJ2-3; D tentatively fits TRBD1 or TRBD2 (5 bases each). From germline, CDR1 is MGHRA and CDR2 YSYEKL. Deletions cut 1 base from V and 6 bases from J, with 17 bases between. The CDR3 runs 16 residues. The CDR3 sequence is CASSQGGGPGGDTQYF. The DNA for the CDR3 is TGCGCCAGCAGCCAAGGGGGCGGTCCAGGCGGGGATACGCAGTATTTT.

The rearrangement links TRBV5-4 to TRBJ1-4; 8 positions match TRBD1. The length of the CDR3 is 14 residues. Germline CDR1 reads SGHNT; CDR2 reads YYREEE (reference sequence). V lost 2 bases, J lost 6 bases, and 3 bases stayed unmatched. The chain's CDR3 is CASSFKGQDEKLFF. The CDR3 coding sequence is TGTGCCAGCAGCTTTAAGGGACAGGATGAAAAACTGTTTTTT.

This chain connects TRBV10-3 to TRBJ2-5, with D possibly being TRBD1 (5 bases). The CDR3 is 14 amino acids. Trimming cost V 3 bases and J 4 bases, with 12 bases left between them. Germline CDR1 reads ENHRY; CDR2 reads SYGVKD. Here the CDR3 reads CAISDHQRGETQYF. CDR3 coding DNA: TGTGCCATCAGTGACCATCAAAGGGGAGAGACCCAGTACTTC.

This clone appeared once. The chain is built from TRBV7-9 and TRBJ1-2, with a tentative D call TRBD1 (6 bases). Trimming shortened V by 7 bases and J by 4 bases, and 19 bases separated the two germline ends. This CDR3 has 15 amino acids. Germline values: CDR1 SEHNR, CDR2 FQNEAQ (reference sequence). DNA for the CDR3: TGTGCCAGCATGTCCGGGACACTCCTTGGCTATGGCTACACCTTC. It is translated as CASMSGTLLGYGYTF.

The chain joins TRBV9 to TRBJ2-1; D ambiguous. V gave up 0 bases and J gave up 7 bases, with 14 bases separating them. CDR1 is SGDLS, CDR2 YYNGEE, per germline. This CDR3 has 15 residues. CDR3 region: CASSVGRRPLNEQFF. CDR3 in DNA: TGTGCCAGCAGCGTAGGTAGGCGTCCGTTGAATGAGCAGTTCTTC.

The chain couples TRBV29-1 to TRBJ2-7; 14 bases map to TRBD2. Unmatched junction bases numbered 7, after V lost 1 base and J lost 5 bases. The CDR3 runs 16 residues. Germline CDR1 SQVTM, CDR2 ANQGSEA. For the CDR3, the DNA is TGCAGCGTTGAAGGACTAGCGGGAGGGCCCGGGCACGAGCAGTACTTC. It encodes CSVEGLAGGPGHEQYF.

This clone appeared once. V and J are TRBV5-1 and TRBJ2-2; a possible D gene is TRBD1 (5 bases). This CDR3 region has 17 residues. Trimming took 4 bases from V and 0 from J, leaving 16 bases between them. Germline-derived CDR1 and CDR2 are SGHRS and YFSETQ. DNA of the CDR3: TGCGCCAGCAGCCCCGTCTGGCAGGGTTCGAACACCGGGGAGCTGTTTTTT. Its protein product is CASSPVWQGSNTGELFF. Combining the CDR3 with reference TRBV5-1 and TRBJ2-2 gives the whole variable domain KAGVTQTPRYLIKTRGQQVTLSCSPISGHRSVSWYQQTPGQGLQFLFEYFSETQRNKGNFPGRFSGRQFSNSRSEMNVSTLELGDSALYLCASSPVWQGSNTGELFFGEGSRLTVL.

The V and J genes are TRBV10-2 and TRBJ2-1; 7 bases fit TRBD2. J was trimmed by 3 bases and V by 8 bases; bases with no gene match: 7. This CDR3 comprises 14 residues. Per the germline V gene, CDR1 is WSHSY and CDR2 is SAAADI. The DNA of the CDR3 is TGCGCCAGCCGGGACTACAGTTACTACAATGAGCAGTTCTTC. This gives the protein CASRDYSYYNEQFF.

Regarding this clone: Other DNA sequences in this sample translate to the same CDR3. This chain links TRBV3-1 (or the pseudogene TRBV3-2) with TRBJ1-5, with D possibly matching TRBD1 (5 bases). CDR1 is LGHDT, CDR2 YNNKEL, per germline (reference sequence). With 3 bases removed from V and 2 bases from J, the gap between germline ends came to 11 bases. This CDR3 is 15 amino acids long. The CDR3 DNA reads TGTGCCAGCAGCCAGGGCAGGGCGGGCAATCAGCCCCAGCATTTT. This encodes CASSQGRAGNQPQHF.

The chain combines TRBV5-1 with TRBJ2-7; 10 nucleotides align to TRBD1. J was trimmed by 5 bases and V by 2 bases; bases with no gene match: 7. The CDR3 has 15 residues. Germline assignment: CDR1 SGHRS and CDR2 YFSETQ. CDR3 nucleotides: TGCGCCAGCAGCTTTGGCGACAGGGGGCAGGACGAGCAGTACTTC. Translating gives CASSFGDRGQDEQYF.

This clone was found once. The chain links TRBV2 to TRBJ1-4; tentative D call: TRBD1 (5 bases). The V gene lost 2 bases and the J gene lost 5 bases, with 9 bases spanning the gap. CDR1 is SNHLY, CDR2 FYNNEI, per germline. The CDR3 loop spans 14 amino acids. CDR3 sequence: CASSEQGPNEKLFF. Here the CDR3 DNA reads TGTGCCAGCAGTGAACAGGGACCAAATGAAAAACTGTTTTTT.

The chain has TRBV11-2 and TRBJ2-7; 7 positions agree with TRBD1. The trim removed 2 bases at V and 0 bases at J, leaving 10 bases unmatched. The CDR3 has 17 residues. The germline CDR1 and CDR2 sequences are SGHAT and FQNNGV. The CDR3 nucleotides read TGTGCCAGCAGCTTACTTGGTGGGACAGAGGACTCCTACGAGCAGTACTTC. Protein: CASSLLGGTEDSYEQYF.

The chain carries TRBV9 and TRBJ2-5; 12 positions agree with TRBD2. The ends lost 0 bases at V and 2 bases at J; junction bases unmatched: 2. CDR3 length equals 16 residues. Germline lookup yields CDR1 SGDLS and CDR2 YYNGEE. CDR3 amino acids: CASSVDLAGGQETQYF. Here the CDR3 DNA reads TGTGCCAGCAGCGTAGACCTAGCGGGAGGGCAAGAGACCCAGTACTTC. Based on the CDR3 plus reference TRBV9 and TRBJ2-5, the full variable domain is DSGVTQTPKHLITATGQRVTLRCSPRSGDLSVYWYQQSLDQGLQFLIQYYNGEERAKGNILERFSAQQFPDLHSELNLSSLELGDSALYFCASSVDLAGGQETQYFGPGTRLLVL.

The CDR3 region has the DNA TGCGCCAGCAGCTTGGGACAGCTATACAATGAGCAGTTCTTC. This translates into CASSLGQLYNEQFF. J is TRBJ2-1 and V is TRBV5-1; D perhaps matches TRBD1 (5 bases). Germline values: CDR1 SGHRS, CDR2 YFSETQ. Between the trimmed V and J ends, which lost 0 bases and 4 bases, there was a span of 8 bases. The CDR3 length is 14 residues.

The rearrangement joins TRBV19 to TRBJ1-5; D not certain. This CDR3 has 14 residues. Trimming removed 2 bases from V and 2 bases from J, with 7 bases in between. CDR1 is LNHDA and CDR2 is SQIVND in the germline V gene (reference sequence). This CDR3 is CASSILVRNQPQHF. The CDR3 DNA is TGTGCCAGTAGTATATTGGTGCGCAATCAGCCCCAGCATTTT.

The chain links TRBV7-8 to TRBJ2-7; D is undetermined. V gave up 1 base and J gave up 2 bases, with 3 bases separating them. Looked up from germline, CDR1 is SGHVS and CDR2 is FQNEAQ. There are 12 residues in the CDR3. The CDR3 DNA is TGTGCCAGCAGCTTAGAAACCTACGAGCAGTACTTC. Its translation is CASSLETYEQYF.

V is TRBV19 and J is TRBJ1-1; a possible D gene is TRBD1 (5 bases). CDR1 is LNHDA, CDR2 SQIVND, per germline (reference sequence). The length of the CDR3 is 14 residues. V was cut by 5 bases and J by 0 bases, with 10 bases left in between. The DNA of the CDR3 is TGTGCCAGTAGTCAAGGGGTGATGAACACTGAAGCTTTCTTT. It specifies CASSQGVMNTEAFF. The full variable domain, in which reference TRBV19 and TRBJ1-1 provide the parts outside the CDR3, is DGGITQSPKYLFRKEGQNVTLSCEQNLNHDAMYWYRQDPGQGLRLIYYSQIVNDFQKGDIAEGYSVSREKKESFPLTVTSAQKNPTAFYLCASSQGVMNTEAFFGQGTRLTVV.

Turning to this clone: Other DNA variants within this sample encode the same CDR3. The rearrangement joins TRBV11-2 to TRBJ2-1; D may be TRBD1 (5 bases). CDR3 size: 13 residues. Germline values: CDR1 SGHAT, CDR2 FQNNGV. Trimming cost V 5 bases and J 8 bases, with 13 bases left between them. DNA of the CDR3: TGTGCCAGCAGCCCCCGTAGGGGCGATGAGCAGTTCTTC. Protein sequence: CASSPRRGDEQFF.

J is TRBJ2-7 and V is TRBV7-6, with 8 nucleotides matching TRBD2. The CDR3 contains 14 residues. V was pared by 5 bases and J by 3 bases, with 6 bases of the junction left unmatched. Germline assignment: CDR1 SGHVS and CDR2 FNYEAQ. The CDR3, as DNA: TGTGCCAGCAGCGCTAGCGGGTCGAACTACGAGCAGTACTTC. It specifies CASSASGSNYEQYF.

This chain uses TRBV18 with TRBJ1-1; TRBD1 is a possible D gene (5 bases). In germline, CDR1 is KGHSH, CDR2 LQKENI. V lost 1 base and J lost 1, with 16 bases in between. CDR3 size: 17 residues. The DNA for the CDR3 is TGTGCCAGCTCACCACTAGTTCAGGGTGAGACGAACACTGAAGCTTTCTTT. Protein sequence: CASSPLVQGETNTEAFF.

The rearrangement links TRBV19 to TRBJ2-7, with D possibly TRBD2 on 6 matching bases. Germline V CDR1 and CDR2: LNHDA, SQIVND (reference sequence). The CDR3 is 14 amino acids. The V and J ends lost 5 bases and 4 bases respectively, with 15 bases between them. This chain's CDR3 is CASSLEGRSYEQYF. In DNA, the CDR3 is TGTGCCAGTAGTCTGGAGGGACGGTCTTACGAGCAGTACTTC.

The chain uses TRBV19 and TRBJ2-7; D is ambiguous. The CDR3 runs 11 residues. V shed 5 bases and J shed 7 bases, with 9 bases lying between them. The germline V gene encodes CDR1 LNHDA and CDR2 SQIVND (reference sequence). The CDR3 here is CASSPPREQYF. In nucleotides, the CDR3 is TGTGCCAGTAGTCCCCCCCGTGAGCAGTACTTC.

This clone was seen only a few times. The gene calls are TRBV19 and TRBJ1-3, with D maybe TRBD1 (5 bases). Germline V gives CDR1 LNHDA, CDR2 SQIVND (reference sequence). Deletions cut 7 bases from V and 8 bases from J, with 9 bases between. This CDR3 is 11 amino acids long. CDR3 sequence (DNA): TGTGCCAGTATGCGGGGGGACACCATATATTTT. Protein sequence: CASMRGDTIYF. Based on the CDR3 plus reference TRBV19 and TRBJ1-3, the full variable domain is DGGITQSPKYLFRKEGQNVTLSCEQNLNHDAMYWYRQDPGQGLRLIYYSQIVNDFQKGDIAEGYSVSREKKESFPLTVTSAQKNPTAFYLCASMRGDTIYFGEGSWLTVV.